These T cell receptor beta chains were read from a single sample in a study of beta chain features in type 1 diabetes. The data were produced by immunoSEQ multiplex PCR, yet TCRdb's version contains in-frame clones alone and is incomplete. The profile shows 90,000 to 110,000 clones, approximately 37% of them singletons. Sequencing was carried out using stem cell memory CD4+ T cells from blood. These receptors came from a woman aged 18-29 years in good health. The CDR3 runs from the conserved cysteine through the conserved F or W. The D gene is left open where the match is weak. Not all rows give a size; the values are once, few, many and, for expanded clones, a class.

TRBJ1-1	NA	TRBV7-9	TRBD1	CASSPSGQVVKAFF	TGTGCCAGCAGCCCATCCGGACAGGTGGTCAAGGCTTTCTTT
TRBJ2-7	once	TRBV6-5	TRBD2	CASSLAGGSPLYEQYF	TGTGCCAGCAGTTTAGCGGGAGGGAGCCCCCTTTACGAGCAGTACTTC
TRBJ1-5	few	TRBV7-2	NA	CASSKGHSNQPQHF	TGTGCCAGCAGCAAGGGACACAGCAATCAGCCCCAGCATTTT
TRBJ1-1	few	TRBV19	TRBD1	CASSRGVETEAFF	TGTGCCAGCAGCAGGGGGGTTGAGACTGAAGCTTTCTTT
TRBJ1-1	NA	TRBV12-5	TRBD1	CASGQGQDTEAFF	TGTGCTAGTGGCCAAGGACAGGACACTGAAGCTTTCTTT
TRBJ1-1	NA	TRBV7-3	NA	CASSQGATFF	TGTGCCAGCAGTCAGGGTGCAACTTTCTTT
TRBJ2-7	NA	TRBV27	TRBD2	CASSRLAQYEQYF	TGTGCCAGCAGCAGACTAGCACAGTACGAGCAGTACTTC
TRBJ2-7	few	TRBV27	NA	CASSSLSYEQYF	TGTGCCAGCAGTTCCCTCTCCTACGAGCAGTACTTC
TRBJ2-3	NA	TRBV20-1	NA	CSGGPTDTQYF	TGCAGTGGAGGCCCCACAGATACGCAGTATTTT
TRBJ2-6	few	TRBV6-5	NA	CASRRSSSGANVLTF	TGTGCCAGCAGGCGGAGCAGCTCTGGGGCCAACGTCCTGACTTTC
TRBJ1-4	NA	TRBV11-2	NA	CASSFLQAINEKLFF	TGTGCCAGCAGCTTTCTACAGGCGATTAATGAAAAACTGTTTTTT
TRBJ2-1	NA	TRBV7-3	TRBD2	CASSPYGLAGADEQFF	TGTGCCAGCAGCCCCTACGGACTAGCGGGAGCGGATGAGCAGTTCTTC
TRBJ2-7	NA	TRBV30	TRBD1	CAWSPGGPRAYEQYF	TGTGCCTGGAGCCCAGGGGGCCCCCGCGCCTACGAGCAGTACTTC
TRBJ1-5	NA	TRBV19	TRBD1	CASTPKGASNQPQHF	TGTGCCAGTACCCCCAAGGGGGCGAGCAATCAGCCCCAGCATTTT
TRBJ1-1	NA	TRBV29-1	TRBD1	CSVHRGGTEAFF	TGCAGCGTCCACAGGGGGGGCACTGAAGCTTTCTTT
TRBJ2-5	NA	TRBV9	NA	CASSVGWSDKETQYF	TGTGCCAGCAGCGTAGGGTGGAGTGATAAAGAGACCCAGTACTTC
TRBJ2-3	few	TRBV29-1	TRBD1	CSARTGSTDTQYF	TGCAGCGCTAGGACAGGGAGCACAGATACGCAGTATTTT
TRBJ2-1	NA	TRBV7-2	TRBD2	CASSLWASGRGNEQFF	TGTGCCAGCAGCTTATGGGCTAGCGGACGAGGAAATGAGCAGTTCTTC
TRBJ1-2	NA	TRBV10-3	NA	CAIKITALYGYTF	TGTGCCATCAAGATTACAGCCCTCTATGGCTACACCTTC
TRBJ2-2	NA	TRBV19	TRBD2	CASSLRLAGDTGELFF	TGTGCCAGTAGCCTCAGACTAGCGGGAGACACCGGGGAGCTGTTTTTT
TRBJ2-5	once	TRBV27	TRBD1	CASSTTGGWTQYF	TGTGCCAGCAGTACGACAGGGGGGTGGACCCAGTACTTC
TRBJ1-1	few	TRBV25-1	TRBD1	CASSWGTALTEAFF	TGTGCCAGCTCATGGGGGACAGCCCTCACTGAAGCTTTCTTT
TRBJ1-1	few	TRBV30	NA	CAWSVSEGWTEAFF	TGTGCCTGGAGTGTCTCAGAGGGATGGACTGAAGCTTTCTTT
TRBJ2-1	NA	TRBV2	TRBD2	CASERTSGNNEQFF	TGTGCCAGCGAGAGGACTAGCGGGAACAATGAGCAGTTCTTC
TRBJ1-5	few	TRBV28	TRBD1	CASSSDRVGQPQHF	TGTGCCAGCAGTTCCGACAGGGTAGGCCAGCCCCAGCATTTT
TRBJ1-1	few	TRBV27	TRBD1	CASSESTNYRGQTEAFF	TGTGCCAGCAGCGAATCAACAAACTACAGGGGGCAGACTGAAGCTTTCTTT
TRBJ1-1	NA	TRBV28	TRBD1	CASSLRGRSTEAFF	TGTGCCAGCAGTTTGAGGGGGCGAAGTACTGAAGCTTTCTTT
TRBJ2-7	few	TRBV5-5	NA	CASGPHQTSFSYEQYF	TGTGCCAGCGGTCCCCATCAGACATCCTTCTCTTACGAGCAGTACTTC
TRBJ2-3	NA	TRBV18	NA	CASSPRQSTDTQYF	TGTGCCAGCTCACCACGACAGAGCACAGATACGCAGTATTTT
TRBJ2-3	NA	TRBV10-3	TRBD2	CAISLGAAGRGTDTQYF	TGTGCCATCAGTCTAGGGGCAGCGGGGCGAGGCACAGATACGCAGTATTTT
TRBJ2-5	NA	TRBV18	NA	CASSPGETQYF	TGTGCCAGCTCACCCGGAGAGACCCAGTACTTC
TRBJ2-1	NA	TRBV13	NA	CASSSQDWNNEQFF	TGTGCCAGCAGTTCCCAGGACTGGAACAATGAGCAGTTCTTC
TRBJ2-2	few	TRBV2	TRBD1	CASWTRGRAGELFF	TGTGCCAGCTGGACGAGGGGGCGCGCCGGGGAGCTGTTTTTT
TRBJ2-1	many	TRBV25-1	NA	CASTGWHEQFF	TGTGCCAGCACAGGATGGCATGAGCAGTTCTTC
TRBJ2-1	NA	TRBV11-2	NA	CASSPLGRGRREQFF	TGTGCCAGCAGCCCCCTAGGGCGGGGTAGACGTGAGCAGTTCTTC
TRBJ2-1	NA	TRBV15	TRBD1	CATSRSLDRGRNEQFF	TGTGCCACCAGCAGATCTTTGGACAGGGGTCGCAATGAGCAGTTCTTC
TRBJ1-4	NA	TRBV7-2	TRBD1	CASNSGQRFEKLFF	TGTGCCAGCAACTCGGGACAGCGTTTTGAAAAACTGTTTTTT
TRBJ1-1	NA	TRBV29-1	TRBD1	CSGGQGGFLDTEAFF	TGCAGCGGAGGACAGGGTGGCTTTTTGGACACTGAAGCTTTCTTT
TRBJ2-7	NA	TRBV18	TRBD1	CASSPGQGTYEQYF	TGTGCCAGCTCACCTGGACAGGGGACGTACGAGCAGTACTTC
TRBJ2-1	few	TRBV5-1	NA	CASSWTALYDEQFF	TGCGCCAGCAGCTGGACAGCCCTATACGATGAGCAGTTCTTC
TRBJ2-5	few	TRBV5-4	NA	CASSFRESGETQYF	TGTGCCAGCAGCTTTCGGGAGTCCGGGGAGACCCAGTACTTC
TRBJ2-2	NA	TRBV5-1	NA	CASSLVMARTGELFF	TGCGCCAGCAGCTTGGTAATGGCGCGGACCGGGGAGCTGTTTTTT
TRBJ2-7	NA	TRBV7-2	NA	CASTLSGTPYEQYF	TGTGCCAGCACCTTATCCGGGACTCCCTACGAGCAGTACTTC
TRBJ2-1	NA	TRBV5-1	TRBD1	CASSFLQGVTVNEQFF	TGCGCCAGCAGCTTCCTACAGGGGGTGACCGTCAATGAGCAGTTCTTC
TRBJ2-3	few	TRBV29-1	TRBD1	CSVGTGTDTQYF	TGCAGCGTTGGGACAGGAACAGATACGCAGTATTTT
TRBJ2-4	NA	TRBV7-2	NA	CASSLEGRGYIAKNIQYF	TGTGCCAGCAGCTTGGAGGGTCGGGGTTATATAGCCAAAAACATTCAGTACTTC
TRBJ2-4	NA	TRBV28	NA	CASSIGSGNIQYF	TGTGCCAGCAGTATAGGTAGCGGAAACATTCAGTACTTC
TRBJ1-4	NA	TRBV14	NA	CASSQAAQGKLFF	TGTGCCAGCAGCCAAGCGGCCCAGGGAAAACTGTTTTTT
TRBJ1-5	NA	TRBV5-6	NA	CASSFGPFSGYQPQHF	TGTGCCAGCAGCTTCGGGCCCTTTTCGGGATATCAGCCCCAGCATTTT
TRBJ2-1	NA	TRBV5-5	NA	CASSLAERAISYNEQFF	TGTGCCAGCAGCTTGGCCGAGCGGGCTATCTCCTACAATGAGCAGTTCTTC
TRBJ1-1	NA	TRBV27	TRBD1	CASSLPRDSMNTEAFF	TGTGCCAGCAGTTTACCCCGGGACAGCATGAACACTGAAGCTTTCTTT